This T cell receptor (beta chain) was found in a study of shared T cell receptors in the human thymus. Germline V lookup: CDR1 SGDLS, CDR2 YYNGEE. V lost 0 bases and J lost 7; bases outside the gene matches: 8. The CDR3 extends over 15 amino acids. The protocol was immunoSEQ multiplex PCR, while the TCRdb copy is restricted to in-frame clones and leaves out a portion. There are 550,000 to 800,000 clones in the sample; approximately 83% occur only once, and around 0.01% lies in the top ten. These data also featured in a second study, about human thymus T cells.

The chain joins TRBV9 to TRBJ1-2, with 8 bases fitting TRBD1. The origin of this receptor is a girl in the first two years of life with a congenital heart defect. The sample taken for sequencing was thymocytes. The CDR3 reads CASSVGAGGDAGYTF. DNA of the CDR3: TGTGCCAGCAGCGTAGGGGCAGGGGGCGACGCTGGCTACACCTTC. Complete variable domain (other parts from reference TRBV9 and TRBJ1-2): DSGVTQTPKHLITATGQRVTLRCSPRSGDLSVYWYQQSLDQGLQFLIQYYNGEERAKGNILERFSAQQFPDLHSELNLSSLELGDSALYFCASSVGAGGDAGYTFGSGTRLTVV.